These T cell receptor beta chains were read from a single sample in a study of CD8+ T cells in alopecia areata. Using immunoSEQ multiplex PCR, the repertoire was profiled, and TCRdb retains in-frame clones only, with some absent. The sample lists over 15,000 clones, about 70% occurring once. Source: skin, taken at week 0. Source of these receptors: a human donor with alopecia areata. Each CDR3 is given with its conserved first and last residue. The order of the fields is V gene, D gene, J gene, clone size, CDR3 protein, CDR3 DNA. The D gene is left open where the match is weak. Size is stated for part of the rows, as once, few or many counts, or as a class when the clone is expanded.

TRBV6-5	-	TRBJ2-7	medium-sized	CASSYGYKFEQYF	TGTGCCAGCAGTTACGGGTATAAGTTCGAGCAGTACTTC
TRBV18	TRBD2	TRBJ2-7	-	CASSSTSGGYEQYF	TGTGCCAGCTCGTCGACTAGCGGGGGGTACGAGCAGTACTTC
TRBV7-2	-	TRBJ2-7	-	CASSLGAKGPYEQYF	TGTGCCAGCAGCTTAGGCGCTAAGGGTCCCTACGAGCAGTACTTC
TRBV7-2	-	TRBJ2-3	few	CASNLNTDTQYF	TGTGCCAGCAACTTAAACACAGATACGCAGTATTTT
TRBV5-1	-	TRBJ2-2	-	CASSLSPSTLQGNTGELFF	TGCGCCAGCAGCTTGTCACCCTCAACCCTTCAGGGAAACACCGGGGAGCTGTTTTTT
TRBV12-5	-	TRBJ2-2	few	CASGLPRGELFF	TGTGCTAGTGGTTTGCCTAGGGGGGAGCTGTTTTTT
TRBV7-9	-	TRBJ2-3	-	CASSLAEGWDTQYF	TGTGCCAGCAGCTTAGCGGAGGGGTGGGATACGCAGTATTTT
TRBV5-6	-	TRBJ2-5	-	CASSSRTPQETQYF	TGTGCCAGCAGCTCACGGACACCCCAAGAGACCCAGTACTTC
TRBV4-2	TRBD1	TRBJ1-2	-	CASSLFGTGEGYTF	TGTGCCAGCAGCTTATTTGGGACAGGGGAAGGCTACACCTTC
TRBV4-3	TRBD2	TRBJ2-2	-	CASSLGAGGYANTGELFF	TGCGCCAGCAGCCTGGGGGCGGGGGGCTACGCGAACACCGGGGAGCTGTTTTTT
TRBV6-1	-	TRBJ1-1	-	CASSVSKGAEAFF	TGTGCCAGCAGTGTTTCCAAGGGGGCTGAAGCTTTCTTT
TRBV4-1	TRBD1	TRBJ1-6	-	CASSLNPGGWSPLHF	TGCGCCAGCAGCCTTAACCCAGGGGGCTGGTCACCCCTCCACTTT
TRBV5-4	TRBD1	TRBJ2-2	once	CASSSMTDRGRGELFF	TGTGCCAGCAGCTCCATGACCGACAGGGGGCGTGGGGAGCTGTTTTTT
TRBV29-1	-	TRBJ1-2	-	CSVAGLKDGYTF	TGCAGCGTCGCAGGGTTGAAAGATGGCTACACCTTC
TRBV2	-	TRBJ1-4	-	CASSEGPGATNEKLFF	TGTGCCAGCAGTGAAGGTCCGGGAGCAACTAATGAAAAACTGTTTTTT
TRBV7-2	-	TRBJ1-6	-	CATHPSGTPSSYNSPLHF	TGTGCCACCCACCCCTCCGGGACACCTAGCTCCTATAATTCACCCCTCCACTTT
TRBV7-9	-	TRBJ2-5	-	CASSLAGGGSSETQYF	TGTGCCAGCAGCTTAGCGGGCGGCGGATCCTCAGAGACCCAGTACTTC
TRBV9	-	TRBJ2-4	-	CASSVGRDSGIQYF	TGTGCCAGCAGCGTAGGAAGGGATTCGGGCATTCAGTACTTC
TRBV7-8	-	TRBJ1-5	few	CASSARDSGQPQHF	TGTGCCAGCAGCGCCCGGGATTCGGGGCAGCCCCAGCATTTT
TRBV9	-	TRBJ2-5	few	CASSQGGGYQETQYF	TGTGCCAGCAGCCAGGGGGGAGGGTACCAAGAGACCCAGTACTTC
TRBV2	-	TRBJ1-3	-	CASMDLPYSGNTIYF	TGTGCCAGCATGGACTTACCTTACTCTGGAAACACCATATATTTT
TRBV5-1	-	TRBJ2-2	-	CASSLDNTGELFF	TGCGCCAGCAGCTTGGACAACACCGGGGAGCTGTTTTTT
TRBV7-6	TRBD2	TRBJ2-3	-	CASSLAPSGVGYTQYF	TGTGCCAGCAGCTTAGCACCAAGCGGGGTCGGATATACGCAGTATTTT
TRBV7-8	-	TRBJ1-5	-	CASSARDLGQPQHF	TGTGCCAGCAGCGCCCGGGATTTGGGGCAGCCCCAGCATTTT
TRBV19	-	TRBJ1-5	-	CASSISDRQPQHF	TGTGCCAGTAGTATTTCCGATAGGCAGCCCCAGCATTTT
TRBV7-2	-	TRBJ1-6	-	CASSLTEVILSPLHF	TGTGCCAGCAGCTTAACGGAAGTAATCCTCTCACCCCTCCACTTT
TRBV6-6	TRBD1	TRBJ1-6	-	CASSYTGGKESPLHF	TGTGCCAGCAGTTACACAGGGGGCAAAGAATCACCCCTCCACTTT
TRBV27	-	TRBJ2-3	-	CASSFRGGSANTQYF	TGTGCCAGCAGTTTCAGAGGGGGATCAGCGAATACGCAGTATTTT